The subject of this entry is one T cell receptor (beta chain). These data come from a study of blood T cell repertoires in COVID-19. Study as a whole: The origin of the acute and convalescent COVID-19 samples was the United States, Italy and Spain. Sources were T cells, B-cell-depleted T cells, or PBMCs; the material itself was cDNA or gDNA.

In the original analysis: Estimated nucleated cell counts came from reference gene primer amplification. Only in-frame clones appear in the TCRdb table, and some are missing; sequencing was by immunoSEQ multiplex PCR. Clone size and V and J calls were adopted from that table, with D and trimming inferred from the DNA. The sample holds roughly 61,000 clones, around 90% seen once. Sample: peripheral blood. This TCR derives from an elderly man with acute or convalescent COVID-19.

The CDR3 sequence is CASSLGSSGYEQYF. The CDR3 nucleotides read TGTGCCAGCAGCTTGGGTTCTAGCGGCTACGAGCAGTACTTC. The chain employs TRBV5-4 and TRBJ2-7; 7 bases line up with TRBD2. The V and J ends lost 0 bases and 3 bases, in that order; junction bases with no gene match: 3. The CDR3 extends over 14 amino acids. The V gene's germline CDR1 is SGHNT and CDR2 YYREEE (reference sequence).